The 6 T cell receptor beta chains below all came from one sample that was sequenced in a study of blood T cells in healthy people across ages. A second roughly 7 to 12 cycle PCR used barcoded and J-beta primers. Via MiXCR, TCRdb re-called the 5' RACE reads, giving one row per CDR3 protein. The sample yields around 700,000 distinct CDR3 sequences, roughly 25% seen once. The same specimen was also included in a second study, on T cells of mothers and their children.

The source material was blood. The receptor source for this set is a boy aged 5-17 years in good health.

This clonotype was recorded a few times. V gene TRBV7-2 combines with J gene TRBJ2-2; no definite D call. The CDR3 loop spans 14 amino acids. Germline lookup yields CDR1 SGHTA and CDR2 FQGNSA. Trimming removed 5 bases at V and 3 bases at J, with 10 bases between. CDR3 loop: CASSAVEYTGELFF. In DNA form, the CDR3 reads TGTGCCAGCAGCGCCGTGGAGTACACCGGGGAGCTGTTTTTT.

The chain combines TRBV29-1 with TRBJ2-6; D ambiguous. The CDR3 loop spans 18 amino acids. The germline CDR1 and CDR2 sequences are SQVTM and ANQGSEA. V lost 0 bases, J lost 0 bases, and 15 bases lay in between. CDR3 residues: CSVEEWEQIDSGANVLTF. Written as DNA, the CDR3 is TGCAGCGTTGAAGAATGGGAACAGATCGACTCTGGGGCCAACGTCCTGACTTTC.

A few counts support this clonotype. This chain's CDR3 is CASCWGRVGSYTF. The CDR3 DNA reads TGTGCCAGCTGTTGGGGCAGGGTGGGCAGCTACACCTTC. V gene TRBV12-3 or TRBV12-4 combines with J gene TRBJ1-2, with a weak D call TRBD1 (5 bases). The CDR3 totals 13 residues. Trimming left V 8 bases short and J 9 bases short, with 19 bases between.

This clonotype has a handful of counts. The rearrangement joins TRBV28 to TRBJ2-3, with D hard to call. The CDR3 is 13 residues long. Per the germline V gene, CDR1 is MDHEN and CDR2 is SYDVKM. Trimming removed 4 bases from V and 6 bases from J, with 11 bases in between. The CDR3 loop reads CASSSGAPDTQYF. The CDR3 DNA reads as TGTGCCAGCAGTTCCGGCGCCCCGGATACGCAGTATTTT.

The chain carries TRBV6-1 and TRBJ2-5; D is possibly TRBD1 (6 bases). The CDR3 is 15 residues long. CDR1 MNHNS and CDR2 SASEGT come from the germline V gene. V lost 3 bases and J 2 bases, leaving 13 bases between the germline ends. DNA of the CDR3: TGTGCCAGCAGTGAGCAGGGGCTACCTCAAGAGACCCAGTACTTC. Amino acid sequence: CASSEQGLPQETQYF.

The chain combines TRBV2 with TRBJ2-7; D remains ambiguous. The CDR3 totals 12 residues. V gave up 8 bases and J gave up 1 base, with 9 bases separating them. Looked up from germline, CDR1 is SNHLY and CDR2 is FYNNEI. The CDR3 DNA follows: TGTGCCAGCCGGCAGCTTTCCTACGAGCAGTACTTC. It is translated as CASRQLSYEQYF.